These 2 T cell receptor beta chains were all obtained from the same sample, sequenced in a study of Ad26.COV2.S vaccination and SARS-CoV-2 variants. As for treatment: 15 to 20 received Ad26.COV2.S at low or high dose, single or two shots; five or six received placebo; per-sample allocation not given. All samples were drawn on day 63, counting from the first vaccine or placebo injection. Clones were sequenced by immunoSEQ multiplex PCR, and TCRdb holds only the in-frame ones, with some missing. The repertoire holds over 400,000 clones, with roughly nine tenths as singletons. Sequenced material: peripheral blood, taken in a trial of Ad26.COV2.S vaccine versus placebo. The receptors were gathered from a person aged 18-60 years who received the Ad26.COV2.S COVID-19 vaccine or a placebo.

The rearrangement links TRBV6-5 to TRBJ1-2, with D possibly matching TRBD1 (5 bases). Germline-derived CDR1 and CDR2 are MNHEY and SVGAGI. The CDR3 length is 15 residues. The V gene lost 0 bases and the J gene lost 4 bases, with 12 bases spanning the gap. The CDR3 protein is CASSYSLKTVYGYTF. The CDR3 DNA is TGTGCCAGCAGTTACTCGCTTAAGACAGTCTATGGCTACACCTTC.

V is TRBV6-1 and J is TRBJ1-1; D is ambiguous. The V end was cut by 3 bases, the J end by 11 bases, with 7 bases between. CDR1 is MNHNS and CDR2 is SASEGT in the germline V gene. This CDR3 is built from 10 residues. The CDR3 is CASSEIDAFF. The CDR3, as DNA: TGTGCCAGCAGTGAGATTGATGCTTTCTTT.